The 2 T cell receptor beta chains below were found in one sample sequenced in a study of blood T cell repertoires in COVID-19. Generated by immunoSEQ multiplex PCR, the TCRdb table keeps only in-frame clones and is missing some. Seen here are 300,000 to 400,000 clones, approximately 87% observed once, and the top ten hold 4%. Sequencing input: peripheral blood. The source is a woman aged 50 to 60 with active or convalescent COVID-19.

The CDR3, as DNA: TGTGCCAGCAGTGAAGCAGGCAGGGCCTTTCGGGGCTACACCTTC. As protein: CASSEAGRAFRGYTF. The chain couples TRBV6-1 to TRBJ1-2, with D maybe TRBD1 (5 bases). V was shortened by 0 bases and J by 8 bases, with 16 bases between the two germline ends. The germline CDR1 and CDR2 sequences are MNHNS and SASEGT. The CDR3 has 15 residues.

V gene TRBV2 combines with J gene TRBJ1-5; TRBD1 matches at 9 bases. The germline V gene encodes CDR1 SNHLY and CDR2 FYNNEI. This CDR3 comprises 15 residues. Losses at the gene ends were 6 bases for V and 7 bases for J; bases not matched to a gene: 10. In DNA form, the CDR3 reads TGTGCCAGCAGGTCCGGGACAGGGAAAGGGCAGCCCCAGCATTTT. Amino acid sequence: CASRSGTGKGQPQHF.